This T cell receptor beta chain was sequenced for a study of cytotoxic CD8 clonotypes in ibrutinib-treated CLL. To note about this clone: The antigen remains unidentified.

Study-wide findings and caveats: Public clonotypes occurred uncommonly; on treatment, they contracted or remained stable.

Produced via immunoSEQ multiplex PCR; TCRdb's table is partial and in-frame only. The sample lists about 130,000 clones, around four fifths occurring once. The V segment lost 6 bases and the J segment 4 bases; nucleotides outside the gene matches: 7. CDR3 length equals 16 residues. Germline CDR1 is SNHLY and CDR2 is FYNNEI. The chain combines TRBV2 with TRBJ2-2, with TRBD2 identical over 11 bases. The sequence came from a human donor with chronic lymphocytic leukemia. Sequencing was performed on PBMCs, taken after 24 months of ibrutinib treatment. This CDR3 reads CASRVTSGGTTGELFF. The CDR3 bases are TGTGCCAGCAGGGTCACTAGCGGGGGAACCACCGGGGAGCTGTTTTTT.